Presented here are 6 T cell receptor beta chains from one specimen sequenced in a study of T-cell memory formation after mild COVID-19 (dated by TCRdb to 2020 to 2022). The library was built by means of 5' RACE. The sequencing machine was an Illumina NovaSeq 6000. Clones were called with MiXCR by TCRdb after fastp trimmed the public reads at Q25, and only in-frame beta chains were retained. Each entry merges the rows of one CDR3 protein and shows their most common DNA and genes. In all, the sample holds just over 350,000 distinct CDR3 sequences, and about 15% of those were seen once. The leading ten clones occupy less than 25% of the sample. Sequenced material: PBMCs or a T cell subset sorted from them (not recorded which). The receptors shown here come from a man aged 18 to 29 who had mild COVID-19 (a few samples of this study predate the infection). The sample titles of this study are shuffled in the database, so cell type and time point are left out; the donor was told from shared clones.

This chain links TRBV27 with TRBJ1-3; D not resolved. The CDR3 spans 12 residues. Trimming took off 6 bases at V and 2 bases at J, with 5 bases between the two ends. Germline-derived CDR1 and CDR2 are MNHEY and SMNVEV (reference sequence). CDR3 sequence: CASRAAGNTIYF. In DNA, the CDR3 is TGTGCCAGCAGGGCGGCTGGAAACACCATATATTTT.

In its sample, this clonotype was seen many times. V usage is TRBV5-1 and J usage is TRBJ2-7; a weak D match, TRBD1 (5 bases). V gave up 4 bases and J gave up 6 bases, with 14 bases separating them. This CDR3 is 13 amino acids long. Germline CDR1 and CDR2: SGHRS and YFSETQ. The CDR3 DNA follows: TGCGCCAGCAGCCTCGACGCCCAGGGCGAGCAGTACGTC. Its translation is CASSLDAQGEQYV.

V and J are TRBV5-1 and TRBJ2-3; tentative D call: TRBD2 (6 bases). Germline V gene sequence: CDR1 SGHRS, CDR2 YFSETQ. The V end was cut by 5 bases, the J end by 4 bases, with 14 bases between. The CDR3 consists of 14 residues. CDR3 nucleotide sequence: TGCGCCAGCAGACGGGAGTCAAATTCAGATACGCAGTATTTT. Its translation: CASRRESNSDTQYF.

This clonotype was counted a few times. The chain joins TRBV6-5 to TRBJ2-3; possibly TRBD2 for D (7 bases). CDR1 is MNHEY and CDR2 is SVGAGI in the germline V gene. V lost 8 bases and J 5 bases, leaving 23 bases between the germline ends. CDR3 length: 16 residues. CDR3 protein: CASYTLKGGRRDTQYF. The CDR3 DNA reads as TGTGCCAGCTATACTCTTAAGGGGGGGCGTAGAGATACGCAGTATTTT.

This clonotype was detected only a few times. The V gene is TRBV12-3 or TRBV12-4, the J gene TRBJ2-7; TRBD2 is a possible D gene (5 bases). V was trimmed by 9 bases and J by 6 bases, leaving 12 bases between them. The CDR3 consists of 11 residues. CDR3 residues: CASSRGSEQYV. The CDR3 coding sequence is TGTGCCAGTTCACGGGGTTCCGAGCAGTACGTC.

This clonotype was seen ten or more times. This chain joins TRBV4-3 and TRBJ2-7; TRBD2 aligns across 9 bases. CDR1 and CDR2 from the germline V gene are LGHNA and YSLEER. V shed 4 bases, J shed 7 bases, and the junction held 17 bases outside the gene matches. This CDR3 comprises 17 residues. The CDR3: CASSLPGWVAGANEQYF. The CDR3 coding sequence is TGCGCCAGCAGCCTACCAGGGTGGGTAGCGGGGGCTAATGAGCAGTACTTC.